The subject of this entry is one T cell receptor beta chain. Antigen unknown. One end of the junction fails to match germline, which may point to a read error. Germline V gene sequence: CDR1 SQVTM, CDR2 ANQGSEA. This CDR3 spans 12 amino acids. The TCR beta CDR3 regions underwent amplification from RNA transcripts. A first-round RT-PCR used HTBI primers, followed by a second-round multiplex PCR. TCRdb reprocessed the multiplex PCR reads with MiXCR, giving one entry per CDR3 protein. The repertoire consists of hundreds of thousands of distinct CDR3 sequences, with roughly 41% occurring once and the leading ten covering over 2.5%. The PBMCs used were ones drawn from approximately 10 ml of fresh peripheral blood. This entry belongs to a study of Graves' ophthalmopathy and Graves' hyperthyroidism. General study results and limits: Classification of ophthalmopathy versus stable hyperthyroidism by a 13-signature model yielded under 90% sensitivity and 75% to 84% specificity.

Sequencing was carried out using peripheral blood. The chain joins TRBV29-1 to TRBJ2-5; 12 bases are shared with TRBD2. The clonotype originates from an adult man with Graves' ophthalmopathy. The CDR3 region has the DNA TGTGCCTGGACTAGCGGGAAACAGACCCAGTACTTC. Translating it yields CAWTSGKQTQYF.